The clone carrying this T cell receptor (beta chain) was detected ten times or more. As yet, its antigen is unknown. The CDR3 loop spans 13 amino acids. Germline CDR1 is SEHNR and CDR2 is FQNEAQ (reference sequence). Trimming removed 5 bases at V and 0 bases at J, with 8 bases between. Amplified TCR beta CDR3 regions derived from RNA transcripts. TCR CDR3 regions were first amplified by RT-PCR with HTBI primers. Each CDR3 protein is one row after TCRdb ran MiXCR on the multiplex PCR reads. Of about 420,000 distinct CDR3 sequences detected, approximately 15% appear once; the ten largest clones hold roughly 7.4%. Criteria for exclusion of patients were uncontrolled infection, other autoimmune disease, pregnancy or lactation. The study based diagnoses on clinical symptoms, serum thyroxine and TRAb, thyroid ultrasound and orbital computed tomography. The data were obtained in a study of T cells in Graves' hyperthyroidism and ophthalmopathy.

General study findings and limits: A model built on 13 V-J features separated ophthalmopathy from stable hyperthyroidism. Most clonotypes expanded in the thyroid (above 0.001) were also present in blood.

V is TRBV7-9 and J is TRBJ2-7; D not certain. The TCR sequence derives from a woman between 18 and 29 years old with Graves' hyperthyroidism. The sample consisted of blood. The chain's CDR3 is CASSISFSYEQYF. DNA for the CDR3: TGTGCCAGCAGCATCTCGTTCTCCTACGAGCAGTACTTC.